This T cell receptor (beta chain) stems from a study of identifying expanded T cells in peripheral blood. Regarding the study as a whole: Roughly 2-week clone count variance significantly increased as total template count grew. Technical replicates showed roughly 1.2 changed clones; around two weeks approximately 15; four weeks 19.

A remark on this clone: Its antigen is not known.

Healthy donors had no documented immune events, such as infections, while sampled. CDR3 length: 13 amino acids. Repertoires were generated with immunoSEQ multiplex PCR, while TCRdb's copy carries only in-frame clones and drops some. The data hold about 53,000 clones, with about 85% observed a single time. What was sequenced was blood. The chain uses TRBV12-2 and TRBJ1-4. TRBV12-2 is a pseudogene locus. This clonotype originated in a person between 18 and 75 years old in good health. The CDR3 bases are TGTGCAAGTCGCTTGGCGCTTGGGGAAAAACTGTTTTTT. This gives the protein CASRLALGEKLFF.